This T cell receptor (beta chain) was found in a study of blood T cell repertoires in COVID-19 (dated by TCRdb to the early 2020s). For the study in its entirety: Samples from collaborators originated in the United States, Italy and Spain and spanned both the acute and convalescent phases of COVID-19. The prospective study material was composed of cDNA or gDNA derived from T cells, B-cell-depleted T cells, or PBMCs. Deeply sampled blood TCRbeta repertoires from subjects exposed to, actively infected with, or recovered from COVID-19 were included in the dataset. The repertoires were made available in a free public database intended to serve as a resource for research on the immune response to SARS-CoV-2. The samples were drawn from two sources: the first 160 participants of the ongoing ImmuneRACE study, and 1,200 or so subjects contributed by 6 global collaborators. A de-identified subject ID, COVID-19 status, age in years and sex were almost always included in the sample metadata. Where available, HLA class I and class II types were taken from metadata supplied by the sample provider and were not determined by assay-based typing. Results the study describes overall, beyond this receptor: How much clinical and demographic metadata was included differed by source and by participant, and the metadata was provided uncurated.

From the cysteine up to the phenylalanine, the CDR3 has a length of 15 residues. Kept here is only the CDR3 DNA, which spans 45 bases and is read in frame from base 1. V is reduced by 5 bases and J by 4 bases, leaving a spacing of 17 bases between them. Per the germline V gene, SGHAT is the CDR1 and FQNNGV is the CDR2. Comment on this clone: Its target antigen remains unknown. Base qualities were left out, and no much larger clone turns up one base away.

At one collaborating source in Seattle, patients were enrolled during active infection and were followed longitudinally through the course of disease. The collaborating institutions used their own protocols to collect whole blood in K2EDTA tubes. For TCRbeta analysis, collaborators shipped samples as frozen whole blood, isolated PBMCs, or DNA extracted from either of those sample types. TCRbeta CDR3 regions were amplified from genomic DNA using the immunoSEQ Assay, a bias-controlled multiplex PCR. From the authors' description of their analysis: Nucleated cell counts per sample were estimated from amplification of reference gene primers within the assay. Sequence reads were collapsed and filtered to measure the absolute abundance of every unique TCRbeta CDR3 rearrangement. For each sample, productive Simpson clonality was calculated as the square root of Simpson's diversity index across productive rearrangements. TCRdb mirrors the immuneACCESS table, restricted to in-frame sequences. Some clones are absent from its copies; in checked studies, under half trace to an unresolved V gene, and the reason for the others is unknown. The D gene and trimming were derived from the DNA, and the V and J assignments and clone size from that table. Here the sample has some 250,000 clones; roughly nine tenths occur a single time. The ten biggest clones cover approximately 12% of the sample.

Sequencing was done on a sample of peripheral blood. This receptor was obtained from a woman between 25 and 40 years old with COVID-19, enrolled during active disease. The receptor chain draws on TRBV11-2 and TRBJ1-2; too little of a D gene remains to name it. The DNA sequence reads TGTGCCAGCAGCCCAAGCGGGCAGCTGGCCTATGGCTACACCTTC. Its product reads: CASSPSGQLAYGYTF.